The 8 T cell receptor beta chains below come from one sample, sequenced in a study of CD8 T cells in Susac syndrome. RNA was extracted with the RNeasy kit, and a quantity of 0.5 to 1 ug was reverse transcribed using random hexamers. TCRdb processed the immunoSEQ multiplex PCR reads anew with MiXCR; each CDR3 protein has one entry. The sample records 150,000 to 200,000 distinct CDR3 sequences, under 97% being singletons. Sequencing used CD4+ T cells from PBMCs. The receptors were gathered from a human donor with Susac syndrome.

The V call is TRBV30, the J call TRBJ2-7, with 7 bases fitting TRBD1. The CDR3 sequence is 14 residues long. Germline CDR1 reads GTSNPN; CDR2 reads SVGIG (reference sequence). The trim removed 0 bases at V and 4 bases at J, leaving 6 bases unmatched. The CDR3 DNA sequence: TGTGCCTGGAGTGTATCCGGGACAGCGTACGAGCAGTACTTC. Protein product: CAWSVSGTAYEQYF.

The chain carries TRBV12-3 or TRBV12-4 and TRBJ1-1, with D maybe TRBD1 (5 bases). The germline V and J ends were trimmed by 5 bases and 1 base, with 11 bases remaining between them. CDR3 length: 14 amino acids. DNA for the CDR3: TGTGCCAGCAGTCCCCCGGGGCAGAACACTGAAGCTTTCTTT. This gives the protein CASSPPGQNTEAFF.

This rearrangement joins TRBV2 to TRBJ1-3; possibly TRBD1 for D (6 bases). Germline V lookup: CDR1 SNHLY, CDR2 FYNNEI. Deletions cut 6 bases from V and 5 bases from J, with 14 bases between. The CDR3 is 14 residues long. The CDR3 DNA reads TGTGCCAGCAGGGAAAACAGGGAAAGAAACACCATATATTTT. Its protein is CASRENRERNTIYF.

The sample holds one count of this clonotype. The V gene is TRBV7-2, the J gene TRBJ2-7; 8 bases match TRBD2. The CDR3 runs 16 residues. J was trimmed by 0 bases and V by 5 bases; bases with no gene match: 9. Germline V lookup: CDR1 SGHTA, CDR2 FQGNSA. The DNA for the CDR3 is TGTGCCAGCAGCCCGCCCGACGGGGGGGCCTCCTACGAGCAGTACTTC. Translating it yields CASSPPDGGASYEQYF.

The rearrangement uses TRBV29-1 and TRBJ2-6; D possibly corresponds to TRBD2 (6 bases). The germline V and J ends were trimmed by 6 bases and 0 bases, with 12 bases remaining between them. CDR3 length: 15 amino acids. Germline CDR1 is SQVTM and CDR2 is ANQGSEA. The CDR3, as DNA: TGCAGCGTCCTGGGGGGTGACTCTGGGGCCAACGTCCTGACTTTC. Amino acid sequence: CSVLGGDSGANVLTF. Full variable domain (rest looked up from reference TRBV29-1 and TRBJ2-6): SAVISQKPSRDICQRGTSLTIQCQVDSQVTMMFWYRQQPGQSLTLIATANQGSEATYESGFVIDKFPISRPNLTFSTLTVSNMSPEDSSIYLCSVLGGDSGANVLTFGAGSRLTVL.

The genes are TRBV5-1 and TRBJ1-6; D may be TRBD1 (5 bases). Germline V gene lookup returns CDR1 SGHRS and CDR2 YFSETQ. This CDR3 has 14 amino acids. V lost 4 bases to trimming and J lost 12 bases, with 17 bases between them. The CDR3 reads CASSAGTESGPLHF. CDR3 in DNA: TGCGCCAGCAGCGCTGGGACCGAGAGCGGACCCCTCCACTTT.

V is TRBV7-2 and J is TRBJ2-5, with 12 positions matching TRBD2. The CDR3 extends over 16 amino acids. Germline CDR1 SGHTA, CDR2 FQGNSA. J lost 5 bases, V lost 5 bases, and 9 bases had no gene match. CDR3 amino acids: CASSRTSGVDRETQYF. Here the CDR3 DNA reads TGTGCCAGCAGCAGGACTAGCGGGGTTGATAGGGAGACCCAGTACTTC. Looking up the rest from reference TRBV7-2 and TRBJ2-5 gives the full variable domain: GAGVSQSPSNKVTEKGKDVELRCDPISGHTALYWYRQSLGQGLEFLIYFQGNSAPDKSGLPSDRFSAERTGGSVSTLTIQRTQQEDSAVYLCASSRTSGVDRETQYFGPGTRLLVL.

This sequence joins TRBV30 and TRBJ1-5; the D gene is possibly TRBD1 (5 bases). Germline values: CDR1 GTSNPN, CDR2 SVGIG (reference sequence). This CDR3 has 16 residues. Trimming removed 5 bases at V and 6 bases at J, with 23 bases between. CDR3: CAWRSHGGSALQPQHF. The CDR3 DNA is TGTGCCTGGCGAAGTCACGGGGGGAGCGCGCTTCAGCCCCAGCATTTT.